The 28 T cell receptor beta chains below come from one sample, sequenced in a study of cytomegalovirus exposure and HLA in healthy donors. PCR involved 60 Vbeta and 13 Jbeta primers. Sequencing used immunoSEQ multiplex PCR; TCRdb keeps in-frame clones, though not all of them. Of about 140,000 clones in the sample, around nine tenths were seen once. The sample taken for sequencing was PBMCs. Receptor source: a young woman in good health and CMV-seronegative.

The chain couples TRBV6-1 to TRBJ2-7; 8 bases fit TRBD1. With V trimmed by 4 bases and J by 6 bases, 8 bases remained unmatched. CDR3 length: 14 amino acids. CDR1 is MNHNS, CDR2 SASEGT, per germline. For the CDR3, the DNA is TGTGCCAGCAGTGGACAGGGGACCTGGAGCGAGCAGTACTTC. The encoded protein is CASSGQGTWSEQYF.

J is TRBJ1-2 and V is TRBV28; no definite D call. The V gene's germline CDR1 is MDHEN and CDR2 SYDVKM. The ends were cut back, 5 bases at V and 4 bases at J, with 14 bases in the middle. CDR3 length equals 14 residues. This CDR3 is CASSMTALTYGYTF. DNA for the CDR3: TGTGCCAGCAGTATGACTGCCCTCACCTATGGCTACACCTTC.

V and J are TRBV4-3 and TRBJ2-2; TRBD2 is a possible D gene (6 bases). V was trimmed by 1 base and J by 6 bases, leaving 12 bases between them. This CDR3 is 15 amino acids long. Germline V gene sequence: CDR1 LGHNA, CDR2 YSLEER. CDR3 region: CASSQGDQRAGELFF. CDR3 coding DNA: TGCGCCAGCAGCCAAGGGGACCAGCGGGCCGGGGAGCTGTTTTTT.

The V gene is TRBV6-5, the J gene TRBJ2-2; D is possibly TRBD2 (7 bases). CDR3 size: 14 residues. Germline values: CDR1 MNHEY, CDR2 SVGAGI. V lost 6 bases, J lost 6 bases, and 14 bases lay in between. CDR3 residues: CASRGGGWAGELFF. CDR3 DNA sequence: TGTGCCAGCAGAGGGGGGGGCTGGGCCGGGGAGCTGTTTTTT.

This sequence joins TRBV27 and TRBJ2-5; 12 positions match TRBD2. Germline CDR1 reads MNHEY; CDR2 reads SMNVEV (reference sequence). Trimming at V came to 6 bases and at J to 4 bases, leaving 9 bases not matched to a gene. CDR3 length: 16 amino acids. CDR3 amino acids: CASRRLAGEIRETQYF. The CDR3 region has the DNA TGTGCCAGCAGAAGACTAGCGGGAGAGATTCGAGAGACCCAGTACTTC.

Remarks on this clone: At the DNA level, this CDR3 is encoded by other sequences in the same sample as well. This rearrangement joins TRBV7-3 to TRBJ1-1; the D is unclear. Germline loops: CDR1 SGHTA, CDR2 FQGTGA. This CDR3 contains 13 residues. Trimming shortened V by 2 bases and J by 1 base, and 5 bases separated the two germline ends. For the CDR3, the DNA is TGTGCCAGCAGCTTATCCGGGAACACTGAAGCTTTCTTT. This sequence encodes CASSLSGNTEAFF.

As concerns this clone: One end of the junction does not line up with germline, which may come from a read error. The chain is built from TRBV7-7 and TRBJ2-5; D call uncertain. The germline V gene has CDR1 SSHAT and CDR2 FNYEAQ (reference sequence). The CDR3 spans 15 residues. CDR3 loop: CASSFGATPQETQYF. CDR3 nucleotides: TGTGCTAGCAGCTTTGGTGCCACTCCGCAAGAGACCCAGTACTTC.

The V and J genes are TRBV5-1 and TRBJ1-4; no firm D call. Germline-derived CDR1 and CDR2 are SGHRS and YFSETQ. Trimming removed 0 bases from V and 2 bases from J, with 11 bases in between. The CDR3 totals 16 residues. CDR3 in amino acids: CASSLASGSTNEKLFF. Here the CDR3 DNA reads TGCGCCAGCAGCTTGGCCTCGGGGTCTACTAATGAAAAACTGTTTTTT.

The chain couples TRBV28 to TRBJ1-2; D call uncertain. This CDR3 contains 13 residues. Trimming stripped 1 base from V and 4 bases from J, with 7 bases between. CDR1 and CDR2 (germline): MDHEN, SYDVKM. The chain's CDR3 is CASSLFGSYGYTF. The CDR3 coding sequence is TGTGCCAGCAGTTTATTTGGGAGCTATGGCTACACCTTC.

The rearrangement joins TRBV5-1 to TRBJ2-7; TRBD2 matches at 8 bases. Germline V gene data show CDR1 as SGHRS and CDR2 as YFSETQ. The CDR3 is 15 residues long. The J segment lost 6 bases and the V segment lost 10 bases, leaving 18 bases of the junction unmatched. CDR3 nucleotide sequence: TGCGCCTCAACGGCTCTCGGGGGGGTTCGGGCCGAGCAGTACTTC. It encodes CASTALGGVRAEQYF.

V usage is TRBV5-1 and J usage is TRBJ2-1, with 9 bases lining up with TRBD2. This CDR3 is built from 15 residues. J lost 7 bases, V lost 0 bases, and 5 bases had no gene match. From germline, CDR1 is SGHRS and CDR2 YFSETQ. This chain's CDR3 is CASSLVAGGPNEQFF. In DNA, the CDR3 is TGCGCCAGCAGCTTGGTGGCGGGAGGGCCAAATGAGCAGTTCTTC.

This chain uses TRBV21-1 with TRBJ2-7; the listed D gene, TRBD1, was not tested against the DNA. TRBV21-1 is a listed pseudogene. The CDR3 sequence is 14 residues long. In nucleotides, the CDR3 is TGTGCCAGCAGCAAACACAGATTGACATACGAGCAGTACTTC. Its protein is CASSKHRLTYEQYF.

V usage is TRBV9 and J usage is TRBJ1-2, with D perhaps matching TRBD1 (5 bases). This CDR3 is built from 14 residues. Deletions cut 3 bases from V and 1 base from J, with 10 bases between. CDR1 SGDLS and CDR2 YYNGEE come from the germline V gene. The DNA for the CDR3 is TGTGCCAGCAGCGGATTAGACAGTAACTATGGCTACACCTTC. This translates into CASSGLDSNYGYTF. The variable domain in full, with the rest retrieved from reference TRBV9 and TRBJ1-2, is DSGVTQTPKHLITATGQRVTLRCSPRSGDLSVYWYQQSLDQGLQFLIQYYNGEERAKGNILERFSAQQFPDLHSELNLSSLELGDSALYFCASSGLDSNYGYTFGSGTRLTVV.

The chain joins TRBV7-9 to TRBJ2-7, with 7 bases aligning to TRBD2. The length of the CDR3 is 15 residues. Unmatched junction bases numbered 8, after V lost 6 bases and J lost 0 bases. The germline gives CDR1 SEHNR, CDR2 FQNEAQ (reference sequence). CDR3 in amino acids: CASRLAGGSSYEQYF. For the CDR3, the DNA is TGTGCCAGCAGACTTGCCGGGGGGAGCTCCTACGAGCAGTACTTC.

This chain connects TRBV5-1 to TRBJ1-2; D unclear. Trimming left V 0 bases short and J 6 bases short, with 15 bases between. CDR3 length: 15 amino acids. Germline CDR1 and CDR2: SGHRS and YFSETQ. The CDR3 nucleotides are TGCGCCAGCAGCTTGGTAGCCCAACGCGGGGATGGCTACACCTTC. It yields the protein CASSLVAQRGDGYTF. The complete variable domain, with remaining parts taken from reference TRBV5-1 and TRBJ1-2, reads KAGVTQTPRYLIKTRGQQVTLSCSPISGHRSVSWYQQTPGQGLQFLFEYFSETQRNKGNFPGRFSGRQFSNSRSEMNVSTLELGDSALYLCASSLVAQRGDGYTFGSGTRLTVV.

This chain connects TRBV28 to TRBJ2-7, with 8 positions matching TRBD2. Germline CDR1 MDHEN, CDR2 SYDVKM. J was trimmed by 6 bases and V by 9 bases; bases with no gene match: 4. The CDR3 loop spans 11 amino acids. CDR3 nucleotide sequence: TGTGCCAGTGGCGGGAGGACCGAGCAGTACTTC. Its protein is CASGGRTEQYF.

This clone appeared a few times. The gene calls are TRBV7-7 and TRBJ2-1, with 7 positions matching TRBD2. Germline values: CDR1 SSHAT, CDR2 FNYEAQ (reference sequence). The length of the CDR3 is 13 residues. V lost 4 bases and J lost 6; bases outside the gene matches: 3. The DNA of the CDR3 is TGTGCCAGCAGCTCGGGACTACTCAATGAGCAGTTCTTC. Translated, it gives CASSSGLLNEQFF. The entire variable domain, with the rest obtained from reference TRBV7-7 and TRBJ2-1, is as follows: GAGVSQSPRYKVTKRGQDVTLRCDPISSHATLYWYQQALGQGPEFLTYFNYEAQPDKSGLPSDRFSAERPEGSISTLTIQRTEQRDSAMYRCASSSGLLNEQFFGPGTRLTVL.

The chain employs TRBV10-3 and TRBJ1-2; D ambiguous. This CDR3 region has 13 residues. Germline V gene lookup returns CDR1 ENHRY and CDR2 SYGVKD. V dropped 2 bases and J dropped 4 bases, with 8 bases sitting between them. CDR3 amino acids: CAISEQESYGYTF. The CDR3 coding sequence is TGTGCCATCAGTGAGCAGGAAAGCTATGGCTACACCTTC.

This sequence joins TRBV7-9 and TRBJ1-1, with D unclear. The CDR3 is 14 residues long. Germline CDR1 and CDR2: SEHNR and FQNEAQ (reference sequence). Deletions cut 3 bases from V and 1 base from J, with 9 bases between. CDR3 in amino acids: CASSFNGENTEAFF. CDR3 nucleotide sequence: TGTGCCAGCAGCTTTAACGGAGAGAACACTGAAGCTTTCTTT.

V is TRBV4-1 and J is TRBJ2-1, with 8 bases fitting TRBD2. Germline lookup yields CDR1 MGHRA and CDR2 YSYEKL. V was clipped by 4 bases and J by 7 bases; unmatched bases: 9. The CDR3 has 15 residues. CDR3 in amino acids: CASSRGSGTWNEQFF. The CDR3, as DNA: TGCGCCAGCAGCCGGGGTAGCGGGACGTGGAATGAGCAGTTCTTC.

V is TRBV6-6 and J is TRBJ2-1; D ambiguous. This CDR3 contains 11 residues. Between the trimmed V and J ends, which lost 2 bases and 8 bases, there was a span of 4 bases. CDR1 and CDR2 (germline): MNHNY, SVGAGI (reference sequence). The CDR3 here is CASSYGYEQFF. In DNA, the CDR3 is TGTGCCAGCAGTTACGGCTATGAGCAGTTCTTC.

This chain joins TRBV11-3 and TRBJ2-1, with D perhaps matching TRBD1 (7 bases). Germline V CDR1 and CDR2: SGHNT, YENEEA. This CDR3 is built from 13 residues. V dropped 1 base and J dropped 10 bases, with 11 bases sitting between them. In DNA form, the CDR3 reads TGTGCCAGCAGCTTAGGGGGGGACAGCGAGCAGTTCTTC. As protein: CASSLGGDSEQFF.

V is TRBV7-2 and J is TRBJ1-3, with D possibly matching TRBD1 (6 bases). Looked up from germline, CDR1 is SGHTA and CDR2 is FQGNSA. The V end lost 7 bases, the J end lost 1 base, and 11 bases lay between the germline ends. The CDR3 length is 14 residues. The CDR3 nucleotides are TGTGCCAGCACAAGGCAGGGGTCTGGAAACACCATATATTTT. This codes for CASTRQGSGNTIYF.

The chain combines TRBV19 with TRBJ1-2, with 8 bases lining up with TRBD1. Germline CDR1 is LNHDA and CDR2 is SQIVND (reference sequence). The V and J ends lost 3 bases and 2 bases, in that order; junction bases with no gene match: 2. This CDR3 spans 14 amino acids. The DNA of the CDR3 is TGTGCCAGTAGTATTGACAGGGGAAACTATGGCTACACCTTC. Its protein is CASSIDRGNYGYTF.

The V and J genes are TRBV12-5 and TRBJ2-1; 16 bases line up with TRBD2. CDR1 is LGHNT, CDR2 FRNRAP, per germline. The CDR3 runs to 14 residues. The trim removed 5 bases at V and 15 bases at J, leaving 7 bases unmatched. The CDR3 loop is CASGTGLAGGPSFF. CDR3 bases: TGTGCTAGTGGTACGGGACTAGCGGGGGGGCCCTCGTTCTTC.

The V and J genes are TRBV9 and TRBJ2-1; possible D gene TRBD2, 6 bases. CDR3 length equals 15 residues. The germline gives CDR1 SGDLS, CDR2 YYNGEE. V lost 2 bases and J 2 bases, leaving 11 bases between the germline ends. The CDR3 here is CASSVGLGAYNEQFF. CDR3 bases: TGTGCCAGCAGCGTGGGACTGGGGGCCTACAATGAGCAGTTCTTC.

The chain joins TRBV7-9 to TRBJ2-5; 10 bases align to TRBD2. The CDR3 consists of 17 residues. Unmatched junction bases numbered 12, after V lost 3 bases and J lost 5 bases. Germline V gene data show CDR1 as SEHNR and CDR2 as FQNEAQ (reference sequence). CDR3 nucleotide sequence: TGTGCCAGCAGCTTCCAGGTCCCGGGACTAGCGCCGGAGACCCAGTACTTC. This gives the protein CASSFQVPGLAPETQYF.

The chain employs TRBV7-6 and TRBJ2-3, with TRBD2 matching 10 bases. The germline gives CDR1 SGHVS, CDR2 FNYEAQ. This CDR3 spans 18 amino acids. The J segment lost 0 bases and the V segment lost 2 bases, leaving 8 bases of the junction unmatched. The CDR3 DNA reads as TGTGCCAGCAGCTTATTGGTAGCGGGGGGTATTAGCACAGATACGCAGTATTTT. Translation: CASSLLVAGGISTDTQYF. The whole variable domain, remainder taken from reference TRBV7-6 and TRBJ2-3, is GAGVSQSPRYKVTKRGQDVALRCDPISGHVSLYWYRQALGQGPEFLTYFNYEAQQDKSGLPNDRFSAERPEGSISTLTIQRTEQRDSAMYRCASSLLVAGGISTDTQYFGPGTRLTVL.